One sample yielded the 18 T cell receptor beta chains listed below, sequenced in a study of regulatory T cells in long-lasting Graves disease. Documented time point: newly diagnosed GD, antithyroid drugs for less than 3 months. Making the TCR library involved RNA that had been extracted from PBMCs. iRepertoire HTBI primers and Arm-PCR of CDR3 regions built TCR beta libraries. MiXCR was run by TCRdb on the multiplex PCR reads, yielding one entry per CDR3 protein. The sample gives roughly 610,000 distinct CDR3 sequences, around 17% of which show up once; about 20% is in the top ten. In addition, the sample was reused for a study of T cells in Graves' hyperthyroidism and ophthalmopathy.

The material was peripheral blood mononuclear cells (PBMCs), obtained at new diagnosis, from a patient treated with antithyroid drugs. The receptors derive from a woman aged 25-40 years with Graves disease.

The sample holds a few counts of this clonotype. The gene calls are TRBV9 and TRBJ2-1; 9 positions match TRBD2. With V trimmed by 0 bases and J by 3 bases, 10 bases remained unmatched. The germline V gene has CDR1 SGDLS and CDR2 YYNGEE. This CDR3 is built from 18 residues. The CDR3 DNA is TGTGCCAGCAGCGTAGCTTTCGGAGGCGGGGGGGTCTACAATGAGCAGTTCTTC. Protein: CASSVAFGGGGVYNEQFF. Using reference TRBV9 and TRBJ2-1 for the parts outside the CDR3, the full variable domain is DSGVTQTPKHLITATGQRVTLRCSPRSGDLSVYWYQQSLDQGLQFLIQYYNGEERAKGNILERFSAQQFPDLHSELNLSSLELGDSALYFCASSVAFGGGGVYNEQFFGPGTRLTVL.

V gene TRBV3-1 combines with J gene TRBJ2-6, with D perhaps TRBD1 (6 bases). V lost 4 bases to trimming and J lost 0 bases, with 10 bases between them. Germline assignment: CDR1 LGHDT and CDR2 YNNKEL (reference sequence). This CDR3 has 16 residues. The DNA of the CDR3 is TGTGCCAGCAGCCGGGGGCCACGCTCTGGGGCCAACGTCCTGACTTTC. It specifies CASSRGPRSGANVLTF.

This clonotype was detected only a few times. This chain connects TRBV12-3 or TRBV12-4 to TRBJ2-1, with unresolved D. This CDR3 region has 15 residues. Trimming took 5 bases from V and 4 from J, leaving 15 bases between them. The CDR3 spells CASSLVLGEYNEQFF. The CDR3 DNA follows: TGTGCCAGCAGTCTGGTCCTAGGAGAGTACAATGAGCAGTTCTTC.

CDR3 in amino acids: CASSPFRTGNEQFF. The CDR3 DNA sequence: TGTGCCAGCAGCCCCTTTAGGACAGGAAATGAGCAGTTCTTC. The V and J genes are TRBV14 and TRBJ2-1; 7 nucleotides match TRBD1. V dropped 4 bases and J dropped 7; count of bases not matched to a gene: 7. The CDR3 totals 14 residues. Germline-derived CDR1 and CDR2 are SGHDN and FVKESK. Looking up the rest from reference TRBV14 and TRBJ2-1 gives the full variable domain: EAGVTQFPSHSVIEKGQTVTLRCDPISGHDNLYWYRRVMGKEIKFLLHFVKESKQDESGMPNNRFLAERTGGTYSTLKVQPAELEDSGVYFCASSPFRTGNEQFFGPGTRLTVL.

The chain joins TRBV5-6 to TRBJ2-5, with 9 bases matching TRBD1. Germline trimming cut 1 base from V and 5 bases from J; bases unmatched to any gene: 6. Germline V gene data show CDR1 as SGHDT and CDR2 as YYEEEE. CDR3 length: 15 amino acids. The CDR3 DNA follows: TGTGCCAGCAGCTTGCCGGGACAGGGTGTGGAGACCCAGTACTTC. Protein product: CASSLPGQGVETQYF.

The table lists this clonotype with many counts. The chain links TRBV6-1 to TRBJ1-2; D ambiguous. V shed 4 bases and J shed 8 bases, with 14 bases lying between them. There are 13 residues in the CDR3. In germline, CDR1 is MNHNS, CDR2 SASEGT. CDR3: CASSGQVQVGYTF. The CDR3 coding sequence is TGTGCCAGCAGTGGGCAGGTTCAGGTCGGCTACACCTTC.

The J gene is TRBJ2-1, the V gene TRBV13; 16 bases fit TRBD2. The CDR3 runs to 18 residues. After removal of 4 bases from V and 5 bases from J, the junction contained 8 bases not matched to a gene. CDR1 and CDR2 from the germline V gene are PRHDT and FYEKMQ (reference sequence). CDR3 coding DNA: TGTGCCAGCAGCTCCGAGGGGACTAGCGGGAGGGTTAACAATGAGCAGTTCTTC. Protein: CASSSEGTSGRVNNEQFF.

There are many counts of this clonotype. The chain carries TRBV28 and TRBJ1-1; D might be TRBD1 (5 bases). V was clipped by 11 bases and J by 4 bases, with 20 bases between them. CDR3 length: 14 residues. In germline, CDR1 is MDHEN, CDR2 SYDVKM. The DNA for the CDR3 is TGTGCCGTAAGATTCAGGGTAATGGGCACTGAAGCTTTCTTT. Encoded protein: CAVRFRVMGTEAFF.

This clonotype was counted at least ten times. The V and J genes are TRBV12-3 or TRBV12-4 and TRBJ2-3, with no clear D. The CDR3 covers 13 residues. V gave up 6 bases and J gave up 0 bases, with 7 bases separating them. CDR3 sequence reads: CASRASSTDTQYF. The CDR3 DNA reads TGTGCCAGCAGGGCCAGCAGCACAGATACGCAGTATTTT.

Note on this clonotype: A clone one base away is much larger, so this may be a read error. The chain combines TRBV6-2 or TRBV6-3 with TRBJ2-7, with 16 bases that match TRBD2. The germline gives CDR1 MNHEY, CDR2 SVGEGT. The CDR3 contains 16 residues. The CDR3 is CATRGTSGRGSYKQYF. DNA for the CDR3: TGTGCCACCCGAGGGACTAGCGGGAGGGGCTCCTACAAGCAGTACTTC.

In regard to this clonotype: This may be a read error, as it is one base from a much larger clone. V gene TRBV7-2 combines with J gene TRBJ1-5; D gene uncertain. From germline, CDR1 is SGHTA and CDR2 FQGNSA. This CDR3 has 15 residues. The DNA of the CDR3 is TGTGCCAGCGGCTTAGGGCATTATAGCAATCAGCCCCAGCATTTT. Translating gives CASGLGHYSNQPQHF.

V gene TRBV12-3 or TRBV12-4 combines with J gene TRBJ1-4; a possible D gene is TRBD1 (5 bases). This CDR3 contains 14 residues. V gave up 7 bases and J gave up 0 bases, with 9 bases separating them. CDR3 in DNA: TGTGCCAGCAAACAGACAGCAACTAATGAAAAACTGTTTTTT. It is translated as CASKQTATNEKLFF.

Worth noting for this clonotype: The junction does not match germline at one end; this may be a read error. The rearrangement links TRBV5-1 to TRBJ2-7, with unresolved D. This CDR3 is 14 amino acids long. Germline assignment: CDR1 SGHRS and CDR2 YFSETQ. CDR3 amino acids: CTSSDPDLRYEQYF. Here the CDR3 DNA reads TGCACCAGCAGCGACCCCGACCTCCGCTACGAGCAGTACTTC.

This clonotype has at least ten counts. This chain links TRBV29-1 with TRBJ2-1, with unresolved D. Trimming took 1 base from V and 0 from J, leaving 4 bases between them. The CDR3 contains 13 residues. CDR1 SQVTM and CDR2 ANQGSEA come from the germline V gene. CDR3 in amino acids: CSVEGYSYNEQFF. Written as DNA, the CDR3 is TGCAGCGTTGAAGGGTACTCCTACAATGAGCAGTTCTTC.

This clonotype was counted a few times. A much more abundant neighbour one base away suggests this may be a read error. CDR3 coding DNA: TGTGCCAGCAGTTACTCGGGTCAGCCCAGTCAGCCCCAGCATTTT. Translated: CASSYSGQPSQPQHF. The chain employs TRBV6-6 and TRBJ1-5; no reliable D call. The V gene lost 0 bases and the J gene lost 6 bases, with 12 bases spanning the gap. Germline loops: CDR1 MNHNY, CDR2 SVGAGI (reference sequence). The CDR3 has 15 amino acids.

This clonotype was seen ten or more times. The chain combines TRBV29-1 with TRBJ2-3; 12 bases are shared with TRBD2. CDR3 length equals 15 residues. The V segment lost 4 bases and the J segment 0 bases; nucleotides outside the gene matches: 2. Germline V gene data show CDR1 as SQVTM and CDR2 as ANQGSEA. The CDR3 here is CSVAGTSGSTDTQYF. DNA for the CDR3: TGCAGCGTTGCGGGGACTAGCGGGAGCACAGATACGCAGTATTTT.

This clonotype was counted many times. The CDR3 sequence: CASSLGGQGAREQYF. The CDR3 DNA reads as TGTGCCAGCAGCCTAGGGGGCCAGGGGGCACGAGAGCAGTACTTC. V usage is TRBV28 and J usage is TRBJ2-7; 8 bases are a match to TRBD1. The junction had 14 bases not matched to a gene; V was cut back by 6 bases and J by 7 bases. Germline V gives CDR1 MDHEN, CDR2 SYDVKM. CDR3 length equals 15 residues.

This clonotype was recorded a few times. The chain uses TRBV5-8 and TRBJ2-3, with TRBD1 matching over 10 bases. The CDR3 spans 15 residues. From germline, CDR1 is SGHTS and CDR2 YDEGEE. V lost 2 bases and J lost 5; bases outside the gene matches: 5. The CDR3, as DNA: TGTGCCAGCAGCTTATGGGGACAGGGGAGAGATACGCAGTATTTT. Encoded protein: CASSLWGQGRDTQYF.